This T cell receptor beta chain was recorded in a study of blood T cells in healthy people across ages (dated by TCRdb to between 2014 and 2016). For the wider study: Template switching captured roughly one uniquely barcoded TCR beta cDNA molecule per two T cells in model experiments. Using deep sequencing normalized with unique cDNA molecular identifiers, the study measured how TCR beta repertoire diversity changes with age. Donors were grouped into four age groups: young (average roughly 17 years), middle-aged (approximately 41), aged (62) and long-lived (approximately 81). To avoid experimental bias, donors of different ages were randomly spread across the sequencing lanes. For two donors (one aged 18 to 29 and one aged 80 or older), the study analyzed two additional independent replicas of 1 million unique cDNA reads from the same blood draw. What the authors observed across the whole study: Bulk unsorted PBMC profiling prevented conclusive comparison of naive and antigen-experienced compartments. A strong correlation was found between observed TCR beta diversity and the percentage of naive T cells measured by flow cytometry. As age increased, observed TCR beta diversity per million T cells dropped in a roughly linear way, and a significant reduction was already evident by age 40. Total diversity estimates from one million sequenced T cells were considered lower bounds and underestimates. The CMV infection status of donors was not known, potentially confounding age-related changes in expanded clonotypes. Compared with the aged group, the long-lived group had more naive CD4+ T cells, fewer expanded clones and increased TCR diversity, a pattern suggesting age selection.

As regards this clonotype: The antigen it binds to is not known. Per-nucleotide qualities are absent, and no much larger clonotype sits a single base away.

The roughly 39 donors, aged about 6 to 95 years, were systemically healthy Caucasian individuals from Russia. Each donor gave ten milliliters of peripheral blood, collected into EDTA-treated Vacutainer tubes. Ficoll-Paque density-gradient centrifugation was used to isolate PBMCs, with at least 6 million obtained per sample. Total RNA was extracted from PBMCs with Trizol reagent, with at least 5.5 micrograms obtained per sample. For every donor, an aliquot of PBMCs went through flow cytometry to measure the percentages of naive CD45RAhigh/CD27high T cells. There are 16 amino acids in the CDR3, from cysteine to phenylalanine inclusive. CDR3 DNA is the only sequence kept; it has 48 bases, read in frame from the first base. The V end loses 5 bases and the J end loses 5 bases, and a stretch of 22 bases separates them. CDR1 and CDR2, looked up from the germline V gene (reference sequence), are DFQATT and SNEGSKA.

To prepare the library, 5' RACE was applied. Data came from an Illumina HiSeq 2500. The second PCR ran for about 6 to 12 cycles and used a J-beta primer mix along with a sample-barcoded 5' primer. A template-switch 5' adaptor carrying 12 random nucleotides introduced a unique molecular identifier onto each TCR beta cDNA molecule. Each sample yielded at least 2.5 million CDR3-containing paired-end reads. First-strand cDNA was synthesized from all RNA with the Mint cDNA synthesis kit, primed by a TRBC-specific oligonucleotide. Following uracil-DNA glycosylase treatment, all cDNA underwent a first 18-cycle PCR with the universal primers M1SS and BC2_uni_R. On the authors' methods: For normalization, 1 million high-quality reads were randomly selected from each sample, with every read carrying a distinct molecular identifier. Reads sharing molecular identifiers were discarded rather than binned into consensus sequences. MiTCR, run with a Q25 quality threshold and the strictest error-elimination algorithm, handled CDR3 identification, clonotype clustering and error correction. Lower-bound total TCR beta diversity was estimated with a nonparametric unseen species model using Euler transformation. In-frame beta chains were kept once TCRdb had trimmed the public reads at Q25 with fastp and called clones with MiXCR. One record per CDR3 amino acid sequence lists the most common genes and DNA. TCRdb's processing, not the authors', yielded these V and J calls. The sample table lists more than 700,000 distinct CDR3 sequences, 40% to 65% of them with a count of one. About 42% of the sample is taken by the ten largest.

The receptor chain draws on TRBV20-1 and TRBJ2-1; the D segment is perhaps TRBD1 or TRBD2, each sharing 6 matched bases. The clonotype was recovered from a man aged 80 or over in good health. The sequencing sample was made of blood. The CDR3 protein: CSASAELLRDNNEQFF. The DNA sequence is TGCAGTGCTTCGGCCGAACTATTGCGGGACAACAATGAGCAGTTCTTC.